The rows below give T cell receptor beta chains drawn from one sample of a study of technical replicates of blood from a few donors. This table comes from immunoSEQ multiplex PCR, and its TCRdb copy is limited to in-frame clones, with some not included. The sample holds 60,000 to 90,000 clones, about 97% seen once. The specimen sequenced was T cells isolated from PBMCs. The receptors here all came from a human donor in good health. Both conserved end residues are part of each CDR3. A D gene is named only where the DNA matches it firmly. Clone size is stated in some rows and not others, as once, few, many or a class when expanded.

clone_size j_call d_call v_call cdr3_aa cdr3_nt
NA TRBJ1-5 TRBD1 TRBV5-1 CASSPLQGGQPQHF TGCGCCAGCAGCCCGCTACAGGGGGGGCAGCCCCAGCATTTT
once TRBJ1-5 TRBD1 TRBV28 CASGDRGYQPQHF TGTGCCAGCGGGGACAGGGGTTACCAGCCCCAGCATTTT
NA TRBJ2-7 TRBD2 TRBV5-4 CASSLNRLTSGFYEQYF TGTGCCAGCAGCTTGAACAGATTGACTAGCGGGTTCTACGAGCAGTACTTC
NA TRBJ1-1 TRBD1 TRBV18 CASSPRGQGDTEAFF TGTGCCAGCTCACCACGGGGACAGGGCGACACTGAAGCTTTCTTT
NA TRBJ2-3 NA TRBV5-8 CASSLVAGSTDTQYF TGTGCCAGCAGCTTGGTGGCGGGGAGCACAGATACGCAGTATTTT
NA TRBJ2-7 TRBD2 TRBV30 CAWSVLSGGASEQYF TGTGCCTGGAGTGTCCTGAGCGGGGGGGCCAGTGAGCAGTACTTC
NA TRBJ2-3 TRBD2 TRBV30 CAWWTQRESTDTQYF TGTGCCTGGTGGACGCAGCGGGAGTCGACAGATACGCAGTATTTT
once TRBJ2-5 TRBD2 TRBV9 CASSASGLAGEEETQYF TGTGCCAGCAGCGCCTCGGGACTAGCGGGAGAAGAAGAGACCCAGTACTTC
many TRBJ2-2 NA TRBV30 CAWSQGHFTGELFF TGTGCCTGGAGTCAGGGACACTTCACCGGGGAGCTGTTTTTT
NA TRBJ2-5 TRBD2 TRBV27 CASSGGRRLETQYF TGTGCCAGCAGTGGCGGGAGACGATTAGAGACCCAGTACTTC
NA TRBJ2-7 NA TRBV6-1 CASSEGLWEQYF TGTGCCAGCAGTGAAGGACTCTGGGAGCAGTACTTC
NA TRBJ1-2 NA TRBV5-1 CASSFWERYNYGYTF TGCGCCAGCAGCTTTTGGGAGAGATATAACTATGGCTACACCTTC
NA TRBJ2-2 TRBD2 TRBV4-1 CASSQETSGRTGELFF TGCGCCAGCAGCCAAGAGACTAGCGGGAGGACCGGGGAGCTGTTTTTT
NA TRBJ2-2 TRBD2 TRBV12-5 CASGAGAGELFF TGTGCTAGTGGAGCGGGGGCCGGGGAGCTGTTTTTT
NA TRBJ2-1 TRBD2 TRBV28 CASSFLSGRNDNEQFF TGTGCCAGCAGTTTCCTTAGCGGGAGAAACGACAATGAGCAGTTCTTC
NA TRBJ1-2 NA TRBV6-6 CASSPHQQGYGYTF TGTGCCAGCAGCCCTCACCAACAGGGCTACGGCTACACCTTC
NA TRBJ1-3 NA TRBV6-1 CASKTTVGSGNTIYF TGTGCCAGCAAGACGACAGTCGGGAGTGGAAACACCATATATTTT
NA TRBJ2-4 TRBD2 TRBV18 CASSLTSASGGQNIQYF TGTGCCAGCTCGCTTACCAGTGCTAGCGGGGGCCAAAACATTCAGTACTTC
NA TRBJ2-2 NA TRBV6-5 CASSTGSGELFF TGTGCCAGCAGTACAGGGTCCGGGGAGCTGTTTTTT
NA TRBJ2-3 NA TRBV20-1 CSAGPGDTQYF TGCAGTGCTGGTCCGGGGGATACGCAGTATTTT
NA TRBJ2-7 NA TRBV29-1 CSVRLGQGYEQYF TGCAGCGTCCGACTAGGTCAAGGTTACGAGCAGTACTTC
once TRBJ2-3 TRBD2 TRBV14 CASSPGTSKYF TGTGCCAGCAGTCCCGGGACTAGCAAGTATTTT
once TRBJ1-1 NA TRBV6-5 CASSYSLQGMNTEAFF TGTGCCAGCAGTTACTCCTTACAGGGAATGAACACTGAAGCTTTCTTT
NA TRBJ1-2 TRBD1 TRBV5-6 CASSLEQGKSYTF TGTGCCAGCAGCTTGGAACAGGGGAAGAGCTACACCTTC
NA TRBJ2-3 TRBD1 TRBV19 CASRTTGTGFPDTQYF TGTGCCAGTAGGACGACCGGGACAGGGTTTCCAGATACGCAGTATTTT